Detailed here is one TCR beta chain. Its antigen remains unidentified. Germline CDR1 and CDR2: LGHNA and YNFKEQ. V gave up 2 bases and J gave up 3 bases; unmatched junction bases: 3. There are 15 residues in the CDR3. This entry is derived from a study of T-cell memory formation after mild COVID-19. Study-level information: TCR clusters were mostly confined to one donor each.

Whole-study findings and limits: What remained unconfirmed was the SARS-CoV-2 specificity of second-wave clones peaking on day 37.

From the 5' RACE reads, TCRdb called clonotypes with MiXCR, one entry per CDR3 protein. This table has 110,000 to 150,000 distinct CDR3 sequences, under 30% appearing once. The source material was PBMCs or a T cell subset sorted from them (not recorded which). The origin of this receptor is an adult woman who had mild COVID-19 (a few samples of this study predate the infection). Cell type and time point are not known. V and J are TRBV4-2 and TRBJ2-7, with 11 bases fitting TRBD2. DNA for the CDR3: TGTGCCAGCAGCCAACGAGGGACTAGCGGCTACGAGCAGTACTTC. It yields the protein CASSQRGTSGYEQYF.